The rows below give T cell receptor beta chains drawn from one sample of a study of T cell responses to AZD1222 COVID-19 vaccine. Measured with immunoSEQ multiplex PCR; TCRdb has only the in-frame clones, and not every one. The sample has about 83,000 clones; 86% are singletons. Specimen: peripheral blood, collected on day 0 of AZD1222 vaccination. The receptors here all came from an adult in good health. Each CDR3 is given with its conserved first and last residue. A D gene is named only where the DNA matches it firmly. Size is stated for part of the rows, as once, few or many counts, or as a class when the clone is expanded.

TRBV6-2/TRBV6-3,NA,TRBJ1-2,NA,CASSDYRGYTF,TGTGCCAGCAGTGATTATCGTGGCTACACCTTC
TRBV3-1/TRBV3-2,TRBD2,TRBJ2-1,NA,CASSPLRGTSGGVPSSYNEQFF,TGTGCCAGCAGCCCCCTCCGCGGGACTAGCGGGGGGGTACCTAGCTCCTACAATGAGCAGTTCTTC
TRBV9,NA,TRBJ1-6,NA,CASSVAGRIGSPLHF,TGTGCCAGCAGCGTAGCGGGTAGAATTGGTTCACCCCTCCACTTT
TRBV5-1,NA,TRBJ1-1,NA,CASSLQIGRMNTEAFF,TGCGCCAGCAGCTTACAAATCGGACGGATGAACACTGAAGCTTTCTTC
TRBV28,NA,TRBJ1-5,few,CASSPVMRNQPQHF,TGTGCCAGCAGTCCCGTAATGAGGAATCAGCCCCAGCATTTT
TRBV21-1,NA,TRBJ1-3,NA,CASMSGSGNTIYF,TGTGCCAGCATGTCCGGCTCTGGAAACACCATATATTTT
TRBV11-3,NA,TRBJ2-3,NA,CASSLDVGDTQYF,TGTGCCAGCAGCTTAGATGTGGGAGATACGCAGTATTTT
TRBV3-1/TRBV3-2,NA,TRBJ2-3,NA,CASSRANGFEDTQYF,TGTGCCAGCAGCCGCGCAAACGGCTTCGAGGATACGCAGTATTTT
TRBV4-1,NA,TRBJ1-1,NA,CASSQDPGRNTEAFF,TGCGCCAGCAGCCAAGATCCAGGGAGAAACACTGAAGCTTTCTTT
TRBV29-1,NA,TRBJ1-1,NA,CSTGHPGAEAFF,TGCAGCACCGGACATCCGGGCGCTGAAGCTTTCTTT
TRBV7-9,NA,TRBJ2-7,NA,CASSLVATGSSYEQYF,TGTGCCAGCAGCTTAGTCGCTACAGGGAGCTCCTACGAGCAGTACTTC
TRBV15,NA,TRBJ1-5,NA,CATRQAGSNQPQHF,TGTGCCACCAGACAAGCGGGAAGCAATCAGCCCCAGCATTTT
TRBV24-1,TRBD2,TRBJ2-2,NA,CATSDPSRAGVATGELFF,TGTGCCACCAGTGATCCGAGTAGAGCGGGAGTGGCCACCGGGGAGCTGTTTTTT
TRBV18,TRBD2,TRBJ2-7,NA,CASSPGLAGYEQYF,TGTGCCAGCTCACCGGGACTAGCGGGTTACGAGCAGTACTTC
TRBV6-5,TRBD1,TRBJ1-1,few,CASSYLGTGIEAFF,TGTGCCAGCAGTTACCTAGGGACAGGGATTGAAGCTTTCTTT
TRBV28,NA,TRBJ2-5,NA,CASKLGGGEETQYF,TGTGCCAGCAAACTCGGAGGGGGGGAAGAGACCCAGTACTTC
TRBV11-2,NA,TRBJ2-7,NA,CASSNRGGSEQYF,TGTGCCAGCAGCAACAGGGGAGGGAGCGAGCAGTACTTC
TRBV28,NA,TRBJ1-1,NA,CASSFLTEAFF,TGTGCCAGCAGTTTTCTAACTGAAGCTTTCTTT
TRBV27,TRBD1,TRBJ1-3,NA,CASRQTGAGNTIYF,TGTGCCAGCAGGCAGACAGGGGCTGGAAACACCATATATTTT
TRBV4-1,TRBD2,TRBJ2-2,NA,CASSQAHGGGNTGELFF,TGCGCCAGCAGCCAAGCGCACGGCGGGGGGAACACCGGGGAGCTGTTTTTT
TRBV5-1,NA,TRBJ1-4,NA,CASSLGLQTNEKLFF,TGCGCCAGCAGCTTGGGGTTGCAAACGAATGAAAAACTGTTTTTT